The clone carrying this T cell receptor (beta chain) was counted once. This sample was included in a study of blood T cell repertoires in COVID-19. At the level of the study: There were acute and convalescent COVID-19 samples, and they came from the United States, Italy and Spain. PBMCs, B-cell-depleted T cells, or T cells provided the cDNA or gDNA that made up the material.

The CDR3 runs 15 residues. The germline V gene encodes CDR1 SGHKS and CDR2 YYEKEE (reference sequence). With 0 bases removed from V and 2 bases from J, the gap between germline ends came to 9 bases. How the authors handled the data: Reference gene primer amplification in the assay estimated nucleated cell counts. Here immunoSEQ multiplex PCR was the method, and the copy in TCRdb shows in-frame clones only, minus some. V, J and clone size derive from that table, while D and trimming were established from the DNA sequence. The table lists approximately 15,000 clones, approximately 90% of them singletons.

The rearrangement joins TRBV5-5 to TRBJ2-1; maybe TRBD1 (6 bases). The TCR sequence derives from a human donor with active COVID-19. The donor label of this sample is uncertain. Sequencing input: peripheral blood. This CDR3 reads CASSLGRTAYNEQFF. The CDR3 DNA is TGTGCCAGCAGCTTGGGGCGGACAGCCTACAATGAGCAGTTCTTC.